This TCR beta chain was sequenced for a study of T cell responses to AZD1222 COVID-19 vaccine. Study-wide results and caveats: Baseline seropositivity occurred in only six AZD1222 recipients. Spike as a whole was targeted by vaccine-associated CD4 TCRs, dominant at 160-218 and 743-854.

Measured with immunoSEQ multiplex PCR; TCRdb has only the in-frame clones, and not every one. The data show about 170,000 clones, around 85% seen once. V lost 6 bases and J 4 bases, leaving 13 bases between the germline ends. Germline V CDR1 and CDR2: WSHSY, SAAADI. The CDR3 has 14 amino acids. On this clone: Its antigen remains unidentified.

The sequencing used peripheral blood, collected 28 days after the second AZD1222 dose. This TCR was recovered from an adult who received the AZD1222 COVID-19 vaccine. The chain combines TRBV10-2 with TRBJ1-5, with D maybe TRBD1 (6 bases). CDR3 sequence (DNA): TGCGCCAGCAGGAATACAGGGTTGAATCAGCCCCAGCATTTT. Translation: CASRNTGLNQPQHF.